The 9 T cell receptor beta chains presented below share a single source sample, sequenced in a study of CXCR3-negative and CXCR3-positive naive CD8 T cells. The method, 5' RACE with UMI labels, was used to prepare the TRB cDNA libraries. TCRdb reworked the 5' RACE reads into one entry per CDR3 protein, no DNA. The table lists some 130,000 distinct CDR3 sequences. Sequencing input: naive CXCR3- CD8+ T cells from blood. The subset is: CD45RO-CCR7+CD27+CD95- naive CD8+ T cells lacking CXCR3 (TNR3-). The receptors were sampled from a human donor in good health. Some clones in this sample may be carry-over from other donors' samples.

CDR3 residues: CASSEPQRGATDTQYF. The chain joins TRBV10-2 to TRBJ2-3; the TCRdb call, TRBD2, lacks DNA for checking. The germline V gene has CDR1 WSHSY and CDR2 SAAADI. The CDR3 loop spans 16 amino acids.

CDR3: CASSRGGADGYTF. V is TRBV14 and J is TRBJ1-2; lacking DNA, the TRBD1 call made by TCRdb goes unchecked. The germline gives CDR1 SGHDN, CDR2 FVKESK. CDR3 length: 13 residues.

The V gene is TRBV5-1, the J gene TRBJ2-6; the D call of TRBD2 rests on TCRdb alone, since no DNA is present to check it. The CDR3 spans 17 residues. CDR1 and CDR2 from the germline V gene are SGHRS and YFSETQ. The CDR3 loop is CASSSASGYIGTNVLTF.

V usage is TRBV14 and J usage is TRBJ2-3; TCRdb picks TRBD1, but there is no DNA to check that call. The CDR3 totals 18 residues. From germline, CDR1 is SGHDN and CDR2 FVKESK. The CDR3 sequence: CASSHYPPGQGAGDTQYF.

The rearrangement links TRBV12-3 or TRBV12-4 to TRBJ2-2; TCRdb names TRBD2, which stays unverified in the absence of DNA. The CDR3 runs to 17 residues. This CDR3 is CASSLLAGGANTGELFF.

The chain is built from TRBV12-3 or TRBV12-4 and TRBJ2-1; TCRdb picks TRBD2, but there is no DNA to check that call. The CDR3 is 15 amino acids. The chain's CDR3 is CASSPPLSPANEQFF.

The J gene is TRBJ2-1, the V gene TRBV12-3 or TRBV12-4. This CDR3 has 14 residues. The CDR3: CASTFSGNYNEQFF.

This chain links TRBV3-1 with TRBJ1-5; TCRdb indicates TRBD1, and absent DNA this call remains unverified. The CDR3 extends over 15 amino acids. The V gene's germline CDR1 is LGHDT and CDR2 YNNKEL (reference sequence). CDR3 protein: CASSQQTGVHQAQHF. Variable domain in full (rest from reference TRBV3-1 and TRBJ1-5): DTAVSQTPKYLVTQMGNDKSIKCEQNLGHDTMYWYKQDSKKFLKIMFSYNNKELIINETVPNRFSPKSPDKAHLNLHINSLELGDSAVYFCASSQQTGVHQAQHFGDGTRLSIL.

The rearrangement links TRBV30 to TRBJ2-2; there is no DNA to check the TCRdb D call of TRBD1. The CDR3 sequence is 12 residues long. Germline CDR1 reads GTSNPN; CDR2 reads SVGIG (reference sequence). CDR3 sequence reads: CAWQGNTGELFF. Full variable domain (outside the CDR3, taken from reference TRBV30 and TRBJ2-2): SQTIHQWPATLVQPVGSPLSLECTVEGTSNPNLYWYRQAAGRGLQLLFYSVGIGQISSEVPQNLSASRPQDRQFILSSKKLLLSDSGFYLCAWQGNTGELFFGEGSRLTVL.